The 26 T cell receptor beta chains below were found in one sample sequenced in a study of T cells in women clearing cervical HPV infection. Repertoires were generated with immunoSEQ multiplex PCR, while TCRdb's copy carries only in-frame clones and drops some. Its clone listing holds over 30,000 clones. Sequences were obtained from blood buffy coat. Receptors were obtained from a woman between 18 and 70 years old with a cervical HPV16 infection that either progressed to CIN3+ or cleared (not recorded which).

A word on this clone: The DNA ends 3 residues before the CDR3 does, and the rest of the CDR3 is filled in from the germline J gene. This sequence joins TRBV11-2 and TRBJ1-2; D not certain. The V gene lost 4 bases and the J gene lost 6 bases, with 15 bases spanning the gap. The CDR3 runs 14 residues. Per germline, CDR1 SGHAT and CDR2 FQNNGV. The CDR3 DNA, read in part, is TGTGCCAGCAGCTCCTTGGTGACAACGGATGGC. Amino acids: CASSSLVTTDG. The whole CDR3 is CASSSLVTTDGYTF.

As concerns this clone: The read terminates 3 residues ahead of where the CDR3 ends, so the germline J gene completes it. The chain carries TRBV7-3 and TRBJ2-7; D is ambiguous. CDR1 and CDR2 (germline): SGHTA, FQGTGA. This CDR3 region has 13 residues. Trimming stripped 4 bases from V and 5 bases from J, with 12 bases between. This CDR3 is CASSSRALDEQYF. Partial CDR3 DNA: TGTGCCAGCAGCTCCCGCGCCCTCGACGAG.

With respect to this clone: The CDR3 end is not reached by the read, which stops 3 residues before it; the germline J gene fills it in. The genes are TRBV6-1 and TRBJ1-3; D gene ambiguous. CDR1 is MNHNS, CDR2 SASEGT, per germline. The CDR3 runs 15 residues. V shed 2 bases and J shed 0 bases, with 8 bases lying between them. CDR3 region: CASSEFAGSGNTIYF. The sequenced CDR3 bases are TGTGCCAGCAGTGAATTCGCCGGCTCTGGAAACACC.

CDR3 bases read: TGTGCCAGCAGTGAGGCCGGGACAAATAACTATGGC. This codes for CASSEAGTNNYG. The CDR3 in full is CASSEAGTNNYGYTF. The chain is built from TRBV6-4 and TRBJ1-2; D possibly corresponds to TRBD1 (6 bases). The read ends 3 residues before the CDR3 terminus; that terminus is restored from the germline J gene. This CDR3 region has 15 residues. V lost 3 bases to trimming and J lost 1 base, with 12 bases between them. Germline V gene sequence: CDR1 MRHNA, CDR2 SNTAGT.

As for this clone: The read is 3 residues too short to cover the CDR3 end, so that end is filled in from the germline J gene. V is TRBV6-1 and J is TRBJ2-5; TRBD1 matches 7 bases. The CDR3 loop spans 16 amino acids. Germline-derived CDR1 and CDR2 are MNHNS and SASEGT. V dropped 4 bases and J dropped 4; count of bases not matched to a gene: 12. CDR3 amino acids: CASSGSTGAWGETQYF. The CDR3 bases that were read are TGTGCCAGCAGTGGATCTACAGGGGCCTGGGGAGAGACC.

With regard to this clone: The read terminates 3 residues ahead of where the CDR3 ends, so the germline J gene completes it. The rearrangement joins TRBV5-1 to TRBJ2-7; no firm D call. Germline CDR1 SGHRS, CDR2 YFSETQ. V dropped 0 bases and J dropped 0 bases, with 10 bases sitting between them. The CDR3 totals 15 residues. CDR3 DNA, as far as it was read: TGCGCCAGCAGCTTGGACGTGCAGAGCTCCTACGAG. Protein product: CASSLDVQSSYE. The CDR3 as a whole reads CASSLDVQSSYEQYF.

With respect to this clone: Read coverage stops 3 residues before the CDR3 terminus; the germline J gene supplies the remainder. V usage is TRBV19 and J usage is TRBJ2-5, with D perhaps matching TRBD1 (6 bases). CDR3 length: 14 residues. Per germline, CDR1 LNHDA and CDR2 SQIVND (reference sequence). V was cut by 6 bases and J by 4 bases, with 15 bases left in between. CDR3 residues: CASRTGGTGETQYF. The CDR3 DNA, read in part, is TGTGCCAGTAGGACAGGCGGTACGGGAGAGACC. Complete variable domain (other parts from reference TRBV19 and TRBJ2-5): DGGITQSPKYLFRKEGQNVTLSCEQNLNHDAMYWYRQDPGQGLRLIYYSQIVNDFQKGDIAEGYSVSREKKESFPLTVTSAQKNPTAFYLCASRTGGTGETQYFGPGTRLLVL.

Remarks on this clone: The read falls 3 residues short of the CDR3 end, and the missing part is taken from the germline J gene. V and J are TRBV11-3 and TRBJ2-7; 7 nucleotides agree with TRBD1. The V and J ends lost 1 base and 0 bases, in that order; junction bases with no gene match: 3. The CDR3 runs to 15 residues. Germline V gene lookup returns CDR1 SGHNT and CDR2 YENEEA. The covered CDR3 bases are TGTGCCAGCAGCTTAGCGGACAGGTACTCCTACGAG. Translated, it gives CASSLADRYSYE. The full CDR3 sequence reads CASSLADRYSYEQYF.

In the case of this clone: The read terminates 3 residues ahead of where the CDR3 ends, so the germline J gene completes it. The chain carries TRBV30 and TRBJ1-6; TRBD1 matches at 9 bases. Looked up from germline, CDR1 is GTSNPN and CDR2 is SVGIG (reference sequence). This CDR3 spans 17 amino acids. Trimming cost V 0 bases and J 2 bases; bases outside gene matches: 5. The CDR3 spells CAWSVGTGSPYNSPLHF. The DNA read from the CDR3 is TGTGCCTGGAGTGTCGGGACAGGGAGTCCCTATAATTCACCC.

As regards this clone: The read ends 3 residues early relative to the CDR3; the germline J gene fills the gap. The V call is TRBV10-2, the J call TRBJ2-3; TRBD2 matches 8 bases. V lost 0 bases to trimming and J lost 5 bases; unmatched junction nucleotides: 7. Germline V lookup: CDR1 WSHSY, CDR2 SAAADI. CDR3 length equals 16 residues. CDR3 bases read: TGCGCCAGCAGTGAGTCGGTTAGCGGGAATGGAGATACG. Translated: CASSESVSGNGDT. The whole CDR3 sequence is CASSESVSGNGDTQYF.

Turning to this clone: The read comes to an end 3 residues before the CDR3 does, leaving the germline J gene to fill in the end. This chain links TRBV6-2 or TRBV6-3 with TRBJ2-1; 12 bases map to TRBD2. The V and J ends lost 5 bases and 6 bases, in that order; junction bases with no gene match: 8. The CDR3 contains 16 residues. Germline CDR1 is MNHEY and CDR2 is SVGEGT. CDR3 bases read: TGTGCCAGCAGTCCCCTAACTAGCGGGGGGCCCAATGAG. Translation: CASSPLTSGGPNE. The whole CDR3 protein reads CASSPLTSGGPNEQFF.

Comments on this clone: The read comes to an end 3 residues before the CDR3 does, leaving the germline J gene to fill in the end. V gene TRBV9 combines with J gene TRBJ2-1; D unresolved. Trimming removed 0 bases at V and 5 bases at J, with 12 bases between. From germline, CDR1 is SGDLS and CDR2 YYNGEE. This CDR3 contains 15 residues. The CDR3 DNA, read in part, is TGTGCCAGCAGCGTAGGAACCCTTGGCCACAATGAG. This encodes CASSVGTLGHNE. The whole CDR3 is CASSVGTLGHNEQFF.

A word on this clone: The read finishes 3 residues shy of the CDR3 end, and the germline J gene is used to complete it. The chain couples TRBV3-1 (or the pseudogene TRBV3-2) to TRBJ2-3; D may be TRBD2 (5 bases). Deletions cut 4 bases from V and 4 bases from J, with 6 bases between. Germline V lookup: CDR1 LGHDT, CDR2 YNNKEL (reference sequence). This CDR3 spans 12 amino acids. Here the CDR3 reads CASSRTSDTQYF. The sequenced part of the CDR3 DNA is TGTGCCAGCAGCCGGACTTCAGATACG.

On this clone itself: The sequenced fragment ends 3 residues before the CDR3 boundary, so the rest is inferred from the germline J gene. The chain joins TRBV6-2 or TRBV6-3 to TRBJ2-7, with 11 bases that match TRBD2. The CDR3 covers 15 residues. Germline V CDR1 and CDR2: MNHEY, SVGEGT. The V gene end was trimmed by 1 base and the J gene end by 6 bases; junction bases not matched to a gene: 5. Partial CDR3 DNA: TGTGCCAGCAGTTACTTGACTAGCGGGGCCTCCGAG. Residues: CASSYLTSGASE. The CDR3 in full is CASSYLTSGASEQYF.

A word on this clone: The CDR3 end lies 3 residues beyond the end of the read and is filled in from the germline J gene. The V gene is TRBV2, the J gene TRBJ1-1, with D maybe TRBD1 (6 bases). This CDR3 comprises 13 residues. CDR1 and CDR2 from the germline V gene are SNHLY and FYNNEI. The V and J ends lost 7 bases and 2 bases respectively, with 11 bases between them. CDR3 loop: CASNYRVNTEAFF. The part of the CDR3 DNA that was read is TGTGCCAGCAACTACAGGGTCAACACTGAA.

In regard to this clone: Sequencing ends 3 residues short of the CDR3 end; the germline J gene provides the rest. This rearrangement joins TRBV7-6 to TRBJ2-1; 8 nucleotides match TRBD2. The V segment lost 0 bases and the J segment 3 bases; nucleotides outside the gene matches: 4. The germline CDR1 and CDR2 sequences are SGHVS and FNYEAQ. The CDR3 contains 16 residues. This CDR3 is CASSLATAGVYNEQFF. The DNA read from the CDR3 is TGTGCCAGCAGCTTAGCTACAGCGGGGGTCTACAATGAG. Drawing the rest from reference TRBV7-6 and TRBJ2-1, the complete variable domain is GAGVSQSPRYKVTKRGQDVALRCDPISGHVSLYWYRQALGQGPEFLTYFNYEAQQDKSGLPNDRFSAERPEGSISTLTIQRTEQRDSAMYRCASSLATAGVYNEQFFGPGTRLTVL.

Concerning this clone: The read ends 3 residues early relative to the CDR3; the germline J gene fills the gap. The V and J genes are TRBV20-1 and TRBJ2-3; 13 nucleotides match TRBD2. V trimming: 5 bases; J trimming: 3 bases; junction bases outside the gene matches: 5. The CDR3 length is 15 residues. Germline-derived CDR1 and CDR2 are DFQATT and SNEGSKA (reference sequence). The CDR3 loop reads CSAQGTSGDTDTQYF. The sequenced CDR3 bases are TGCAGTGCTCAGGGGACTAGCGGGGATACAGATACG.

About this clone: The read terminates 3 residues ahead of where the CDR3 ends, so the germline J gene completes it. The chain carries TRBV6-1 and TRBJ2-5; D might be TRBD2 (5 bases). Germline V gene lookup returns CDR1 MNHNS and CDR2 SASEGT. With 6 bases removed from V and 5 bases from J, the gap between germline ends came to 13 bases. This CDR3 has 13 amino acids. The CDR3 bases that were read are TGTGCCAGCAGGGAACGGGGTATGGAGACC. It translates to CASRERGMET. The whole CDR3 region reads CASRERGMETQYF.

The CDR3 spells CASSQDQGDISYEQYF. CDR3 DNA, as far as it was read: TGCGCCAGCAGCCAAGATCAAGGAGACATCTCCTACGAG. The chain recombines TRBV4-1 with TRBJ2-7; D remains unclear. The CDR3 is cut off 3 residues early in the read; its end comes from the germline J gene. This CDR3 spans 16 amino acids. Germline CDR1 is MGHRA and CDR2 is YSYEKL. Trimming took 0 bases from V and 0 from J, leaving 12 bases between them.

With regard to this clone: The read ends 3 residues early relative to the CDR3; the germline J gene fills the gap. This sequence joins TRBV6-1 and TRBJ1-5, with D hard to call. Trimming removed 1 base from V and 6 bases from J, with 13 bases in between. CDR3 length: 15 residues. CDR1 and CDR2 (germline): MNHNS, SASEGT. The sequenced part of the CDR3 DNA is TGTGCCAGCAGTGAAGACATGGCACCGGGTCAGCCC. Its protein is CASSEDMAPGQP. The whole CDR3 region reads CASSEDMAPGQPQHF.

For this clone: Read coverage stops 3 residues before the CDR3 terminus; the germline J gene supplies the remainder. The chain uses TRBV6-1 and TRBJ1-5; D is unclear. Germline V gene data show CDR1 as MNHNS and CDR2 as SASEGT. Trimming pared 3 bases from V and 3 bases from J, leaving 15 bases between. There are 16 residues in the CDR3. This chain's CDR3 is CASSDIGQANNQPQHF. The part of the CDR3 DNA that was read is TGTGCCAGCAGTGATATTGGGCAGGCCAACAATCAGCCC.

Of note for this clone: The CDR3 extends 3 residues past the end of the read, so its final part is completed from the germline J gene. The rearrangement links TRBV28 to TRBJ2-3; D could derive from TRBD1 or TRBD2 (5 bases each). Between the trimmed V and J ends, which lost 3 bases and 3 bases, there was a span of 13 bases. Germline assignment: CDR1 MDHEN and CDR2 SYDVKM. The CDR3 length is 15 residues. CDR3 DNA, as far as it was read: TGTGCCAGCAGTTTTGCTCAGGGAGCGACAGATACG. Residues: CASSFAQGATDT. In full, the CDR3 reads CASSFAQGATDTQYF.

Concerning this clone: The sequenced fragment ends 3 residues before the CDR3 boundary, so the rest is inferred from the germline J gene. This sequence joins TRBV2 and TRBJ1-4, with D perhaps TRBD1 (5 bases). CDR1 is SNHLY and CDR2 is FYNNEI in the germline V gene. V gave up 8 bases and J gave up 8 bases, with 18 bases separating them. The CDR3 loop spans 14 amino acids. The part of the CDR3 DNA that was read is TGTGCCAGCGGAAAGGGGTCCCCTAGGGAAAAA. It translates to CASGKGSPREK. The entire CDR3 protein is CASGKGSPREKLFF.

Points on this clone: The CDR3 extends 3 residues past the end of the read, so its final part is completed from the germline J gene. The V gene is TRBV4-1, the J gene TRBJ2-3; TRBD2 matches at 11 bases. The CDR3 loop spans 16 amino acids. V shed 9 bases, J shed 6 bases, and the junction held 14 bases outside the gene matches. Germline loops: CDR1 MGHRA, CDR2 YSYEKL. CDR3 amino acids: CASSTDSGGAWDTQYF. Incomplete CDR3 DNA: TGCGCCAGTTCGACCGATAGCGGGGGGGCGTGGGATACG.

Note on this clone: The read ends 3 residues early relative to the CDR3; the germline J gene fills the gap. The chain uses TRBV6-1 and TRBJ1-6; 8 bases align to TRBD1. The CDR3 spans 14 residues. Trimming at V came to 3 bases and at J to 9 bases, leaving 4 bases not matched to a gene. Germline lookup yields CDR1 MNHNS and CDR2 SASEGT. The CDR3 bases that were read are TGTGCCAGCAGTGATCGACAGGGGTCTTCACCC. Its translation: CASSDRQGSSP. The entire CDR3 sequence reads CASSDRQGSSPLHF.

A note on this clone: From the germline J gene comes the end of the CDR3, since the read stops 3 residues before it. The V call is TRBV14, the J call TRBJ2-1; 9 nucleotides agree with TRBD2. The CDR3 loop spans 15 amino acids. Unmatched junction bases numbered 5, after V lost 6 bases and J lost 2 bases. Germline V lookup: CDR1 SGHDN, CDR2 FVKESK. This chain's CDR3 is CASRKSGGPYNEQFF. CDR3 bases read: TGTGCCAGCAGGAAAAGCGGGGGGCCCTACAATGAG.